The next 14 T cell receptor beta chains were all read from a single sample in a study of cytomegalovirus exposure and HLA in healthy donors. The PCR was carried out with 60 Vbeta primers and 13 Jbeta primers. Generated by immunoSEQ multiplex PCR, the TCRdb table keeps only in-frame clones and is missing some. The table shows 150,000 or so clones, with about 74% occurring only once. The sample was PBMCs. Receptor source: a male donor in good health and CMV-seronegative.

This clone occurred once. The CDR3 loop reads CSVTRTEAFF. Written as DNA, the CDR3 is TGCAGCGTAACCAGGACAGAAGCTTTCTTT. This chain links TRBV29-1 with TRBJ1-1; D possibly corresponds to TRBD1 (5 bases). This CDR3 contains 10 residues. The germline V gene has CDR1 SQVTM and CDR2 ANQGSEA. Trimming took 6 bases from V and 8 from J, leaving 10 bases between them.

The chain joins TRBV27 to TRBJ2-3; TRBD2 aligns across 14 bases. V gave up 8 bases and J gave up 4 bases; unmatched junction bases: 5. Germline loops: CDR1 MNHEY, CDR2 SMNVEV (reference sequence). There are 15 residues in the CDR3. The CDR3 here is CASGTSGSGADTQYF. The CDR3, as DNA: TGTGCCAGCGGGACTAGCGGGAGTGGGGCAGATACGCAGTATTTT.

The CDR3 here is CASRAQGWGYSNQPQHF. CDR3 coding DNA: TGTGCCAGCAGGGCACAGGGTTGGGGATATAGCAATCAGCCCCAGCATTTT. The chain is built from TRBV2 and TRBJ1-5, with D perhaps TRBD1 (6 bases). Trimming pared 6 bases from V and 0 bases from J, leaving 18 bases between. The CDR3 is 17 amino acids. The germline gives CDR1 SNHLY, CDR2 FYNNEI.

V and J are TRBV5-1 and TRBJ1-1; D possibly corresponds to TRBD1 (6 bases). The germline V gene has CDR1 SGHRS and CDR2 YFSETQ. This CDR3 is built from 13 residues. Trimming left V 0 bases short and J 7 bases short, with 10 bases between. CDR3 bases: TGCGCCAGCAGCTTGGGGGTGGACAGTGAAGCTTTCTTT. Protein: CASSLGVDSEAFF.

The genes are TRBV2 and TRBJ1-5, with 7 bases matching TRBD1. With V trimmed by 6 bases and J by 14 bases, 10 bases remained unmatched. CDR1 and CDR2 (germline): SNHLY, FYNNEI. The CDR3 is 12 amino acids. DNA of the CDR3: TGTGCCAGCAGCCCCGAGGGGGCCGGCAAGCATTTT. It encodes CASSPEGAGKHF. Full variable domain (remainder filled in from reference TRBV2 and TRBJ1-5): EPEVTQTPSHQVTQMGQEVILRCVPISNHLYFYWYRQILGQKVEFLVSFYNNEISEKSEIFDDQFSVERPDGSNFTLKIRSTKLEDSAMYFCASSPEGAGKHFGDGTRLSIL.

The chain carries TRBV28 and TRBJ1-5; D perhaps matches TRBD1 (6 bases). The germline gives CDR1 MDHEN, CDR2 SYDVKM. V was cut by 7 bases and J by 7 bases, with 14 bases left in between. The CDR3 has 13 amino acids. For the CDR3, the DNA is TGTGCCAGCAAAGGGTACAGGGTACAGCCCCAGCATTTT. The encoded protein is CASKGYRVQPQHF. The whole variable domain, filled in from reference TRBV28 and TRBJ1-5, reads DVKVTQSSRYLVKRTGEKVFLECVQDMDHENMFWYRQDPGLGLRLIYFSYDVKMKEKGDIPEGYSVSREKKERFSLILESASTNQTSMYLCASKGYRVQPQHFGDGTRLSIL.

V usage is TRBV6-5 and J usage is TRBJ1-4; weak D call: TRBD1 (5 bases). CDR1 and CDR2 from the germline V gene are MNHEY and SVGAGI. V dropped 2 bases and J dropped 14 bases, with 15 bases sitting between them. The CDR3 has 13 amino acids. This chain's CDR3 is CASSYTSGGDLFF. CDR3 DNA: TGTGCCAGCAGTTACACGTCGGGGGGGGATCTGTTTTTT.

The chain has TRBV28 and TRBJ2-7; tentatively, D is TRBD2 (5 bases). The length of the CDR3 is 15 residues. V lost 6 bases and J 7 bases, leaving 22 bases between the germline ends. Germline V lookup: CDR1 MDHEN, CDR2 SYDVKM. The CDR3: CASSLLEAFTREQYF. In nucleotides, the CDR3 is TGTGCCAGCAGCCTCCTTGAGGCCTTTACTAGGGAGCAGTACTTC.

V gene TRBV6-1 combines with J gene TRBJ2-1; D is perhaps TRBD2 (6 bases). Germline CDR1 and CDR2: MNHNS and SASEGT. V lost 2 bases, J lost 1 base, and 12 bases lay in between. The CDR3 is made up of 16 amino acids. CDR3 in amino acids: CASSERAGGSYNEQFF. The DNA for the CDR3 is TGTGCCAGCAGTGAAAGGGCCGGAGGGTCCTACAATGAGCAGTTCTTC.

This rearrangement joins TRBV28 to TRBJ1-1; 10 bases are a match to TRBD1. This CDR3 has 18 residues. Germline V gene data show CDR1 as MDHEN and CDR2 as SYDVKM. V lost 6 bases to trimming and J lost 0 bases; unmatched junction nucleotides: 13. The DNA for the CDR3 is TGTGCCAGCAGCCGACCGGACAGGGGGACTTTCATGAACACTGAAGCTTTCTTT. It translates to CASSRPDRGTFMNTEAFF.

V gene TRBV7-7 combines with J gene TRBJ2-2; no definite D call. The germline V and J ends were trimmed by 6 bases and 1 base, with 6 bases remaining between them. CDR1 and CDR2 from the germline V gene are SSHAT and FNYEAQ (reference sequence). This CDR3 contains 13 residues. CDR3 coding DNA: TGTGCCAGCAGTTCCGGGAACACCGGGGAGCTGTTTTTT. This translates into CASSSGNTGELFF.

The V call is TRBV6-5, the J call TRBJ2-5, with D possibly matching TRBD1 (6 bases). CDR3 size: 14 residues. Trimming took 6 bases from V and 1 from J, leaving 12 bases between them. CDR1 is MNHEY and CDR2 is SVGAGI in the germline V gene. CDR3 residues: CASSLTGSQETQYF. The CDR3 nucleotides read TGTGCCAGCAGCCTTACAGGGAGCCAAGAGACCCAGTACTTC.

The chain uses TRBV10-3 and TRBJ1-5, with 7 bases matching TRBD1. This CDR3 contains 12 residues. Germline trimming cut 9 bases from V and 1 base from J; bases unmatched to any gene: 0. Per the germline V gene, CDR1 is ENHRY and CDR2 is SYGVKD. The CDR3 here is CAIQGSNQPQHF. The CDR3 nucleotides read TGTGCCATACAGGGGAGCAATCAGCCCCAGCATTTT.

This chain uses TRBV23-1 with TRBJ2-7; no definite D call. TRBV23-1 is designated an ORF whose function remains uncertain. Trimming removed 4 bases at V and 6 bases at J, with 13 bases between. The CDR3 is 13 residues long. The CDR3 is CASSLLLPREQYF. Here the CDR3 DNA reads TGCGCCAGCAGTCTCCTATTACCACGCGAGCAGTACTTC.